Following are 18 T cell receptor beta chains from one sample sequenced in a study of T cell repertoires in cytomegalovirus infection. From the reads, TCRdb called clonotypes with MiXCR, one entry per CDR3 protein. The sample carries about 920,000 distinct CDR3 sequences, approximately 32% recorded once. Antigen specificity for these receptors is unknown. The specimen was cultured CD8+ T cells from PBMCs, collected from culture after CMV antigen stimulation. The receptors here all came from a human donor in good health (CMV status not recorded). Some clones in this sample may be carry-over from other donors' samples.

This clonotype was seen many times. J is TRBJ2-3 and V is TRBV7-2; the match to TRBD1 covers 9 bases. With V trimmed by 4 bases and J by 4 bases, 6 bases remained unmatched. The CDR3 totals 15 residues. CDR1 is SGHTA and CDR2 is FQGNSA in the germline V gene. Here the CDR3 reads CASSSTGGRADTQYF. CDR3 sequence (DNA): TGTGCCAGCAGCTCAACAGGGGGCAGGGCAGATACGCAGTATTTT.

CDR3 sequence: CASSSGGSQTSLSYGYTF. As DNA, the CDR3 is TGTGCCAGCAGTTCCGGGGGTTCGCAGACCAGTCTGTCCTATGGCTACACCTTC. This chain connects TRBV28 to TRBJ1-2; TRBD1 is a possible D gene (5 bases). The germline V and J ends were trimmed by 4 bases and 4 bases, with 25 bases remaining between them. CDR1 is MDHEN and CDR2 is SYDVKM in the germline V gene. There are 18 residues in the CDR3.

This clonotype was recorded a few times. The rearrangement joins TRBV7-9 to TRBJ2-1; TRBD1 matches 12 bases. Germline trimming cut 4 bases from V and 9 bases from J; bases unmatched to any gene: 7. This CDR3 contains 15 residues. Germline lookup yields CDR1 SEHNR and CDR2 FQNEAQ (reference sequence). The CDR3 loop is CASSSPGQGAFEQFF. CDR3 bases: TGTGCCAGCAGCTCTCCGGGACAGGGGGCTTTTGAGCAGTTCTTC.

The chain joins TRBV7-6 to TRBJ2-1; D unresolved. Germline CDR1 reads SGHVS; CDR2 reads FNYEAQ. V lost 5 bases and J lost 7, with 18 bases in between. This CDR3 region has 15 residues. CDR3 nucleotides: TGTGCCAGCAGCCCATCCCCGGTGATCGGGAATGAGCAGTTCTTC. Translated, it gives CASSPSPVIGNEQFF. The entire variable domain, with the rest obtained from reference TRBV7-6 and TRBJ2-1, is as follows: GAGVSQSPRYKVTKRGQDVALRCDPISGHVSLYWYRQALGQGPEFLTYFNYEAQQDKSGLPNDRFSAERPEGSISTLTIQRTEQRDSAMYRCASSPSPVIGNEQFFGPGTRLTVL.

This clonotype was observed many times. V is TRBV7-9 and J is TRBJ2-1, with no clear D. V gave up 3 bases and J gave up 0 bases, with 12 bases separating them. Germline lookup yields CDR1 SEHNR and CDR2 FQNEAQ (reference sequence). This CDR3 is 16 amino acids long. The DNA of the CDR3 is TGTGCCAGCAGCTTTTGGTCAGGTCACTCCTACAATGAGCAGTTCTTC. It translates to CASSFWSGHSYNEQFF.

This clonotype was detected ten times or more. This CDR3 reads CASSLPQIRPSNEQFF. The CDR3 coding sequence is TGTGCCAGCAGCCTCCCGCAGATCAGGCCCTCCAATGAGCAGTTCTTC. The chain couples TRBV7-9 to TRBJ2-1; D gene uncertain. Germline values: CDR1 SEHNR, CDR2 FQNEAQ (reference sequence). V was cut by 5 bases and J by 6 bases, with 20 bases left in between. This CDR3 spans 16 amino acids.

This clonotype was seen at least ten times. V gene TRBV7-9 combines with J gene TRBJ1-5, with D hard to call. The V gene's germline CDR1 is SEHNR and CDR2 FQNEAQ (reference sequence). The CDR3 contains 12 residues. V dropped 5 bases and J dropped 6 bases, with 8 bases sitting between them. In DNA form, the CDR3 reads TGTGCCAGCAGCATCGACGGTCAGCCCCAGCATTTT. The encoded protein is CASSIDGQPQHF.

V usage is TRBV27 and J usage is TRBJ1-1; tentative D call: TRBD1 (5 bases). Germline V lookup: CDR1 MNHEY, CDR2 SMNVEV (reference sequence). There are 16 residues in the CDR3. Trimming took off 7 bases at V and 1 base at J, with 19 bases between the two ends. CDR3 sequence (DNA): TGTGCCAGCATCCTCGGTATAGGTACAGGGAACACTGAAGCTTTCTTT. Translation: CASILGIGTGNTEAFF.

The chain's CDR3 is CASSVDNPYEQYF. The CDR3 bases are TGTGCCAGCAGCGTAGATAATCCCTACGAGCAGTACTTC. The J gene is TRBJ2-7, the V gene TRBV9; D is undetermined. Germline V gene sequence: CDR1 SGDLS, CDR2 YYNGEE. There are 13 residues in the CDR3. Trimming left V 0 bases short and J 2 bases short, with 6 bases between.

The rearrangement uses TRBV4-1 and TRBJ1-5, with D maybe TRBD1 (6 bases). V lost 3 bases and J 2 bases, leaving 17 bases between the germline ends. This CDR3 is 17 amino acids long. CDR1 and CDR2 from the germline V gene are MGHRA and YSYEKL. The CDR3 loop is CASSQGTQGLGNQPQHF. The CDR3, as DNA: TGCGCCAGCAGCCAGGGGACACAGGGACTGGGCAATCAGCCCCAGCATTTT.

The chain has TRBV19 and TRBJ2-3; D is uncertain. Trimming left V 7 bases short and J 4 bases short, with 12 bases between. The CDR3 is 13 amino acids. Germline assignment: CDR1 LNHDA and CDR2 SQIVND (reference sequence). CDR3 nucleotide sequence: TGTGCCAGTAATCAACTGGGCTCAGATACGCAGTATTTT. Translation: CASNQLGSDTQYF.

The genes are TRBV6-1 and TRBJ2-6; 7 positions agree with TRBD1. CDR1 is MNHNS and CDR2 is SASEGT in the germline V gene. This CDR3 has 21 residues. The V gene end was trimmed by 5 bases and the J gene end by 0 bases; junction bases not matched to a gene: 19. The CDR3 reads CASSFRSGTETYYSGANVLTF. The CDR3 DNA sequence: TGTGCCAGCAGTTTCCGGTCCGGGACAGAGACCTACTACTCTGGGGCCAACGTCCTGACTTTC.

The CDR3 DNA follows: TGTGCCAGCAGCTTGGTCATCCAGGGGCTAGATAGTAACTATGGCTACACCTTC. Its translation: CASSLVIQGLDSNYGYTF. This chain links TRBV5-6 with TRBJ1-2; perhaps TRBD1 as D (6 bases). CDR3 length equals 18 residues. Germline CDR1 reads SGHDT; CDR2 reads YYEEEE. V dropped 0 bases and J dropped 1 base, with 19 bases sitting between them.

Many counts were recorded for this clonotype. This chain links TRBV12-3 or TRBV12-4 with TRBJ2-2; TRBD2 might be the D (6 bases). The CDR3 totals 16 residues. The V end lost 6 bases, the J end lost 1 base, and 15 bases lay between the germline ends. The CDR3 DNA sequence: TGTGCCAGCAGGAGGACCCGGCGGGAGAACACCGGGGAGCTGTTTTTT. Translating gives CASRRTRRENTGELFF.

On this clonotype itself: The junction departs from the called germline gene at one end, perhaps through a read error. The chain joins TRBV7-6 to TRBJ2-1; 7 nucleotides agree with TRBD2. The CDR3 contains 14 residues. Germline lookup yields CDR1 SGHVS and CDR2 FNYEAQ. The CDR3 DNA reads TGTGTCAGCAGCCGCGGACTAGTTTACAATGAGCAGTTCTTC. Encoded protein: CVSSRGLVYNEQFF.

The rearrangement joins TRBV5-4 to TRBJ1-6; 7 nucleotides match TRBD1. V dropped 5 bases and J dropped 7; count of bases not matched to a gene: 6. Germline V CDR1 and CDR2: SGHNT, YYREEE (reference sequence). The CDR3 contains 14 residues. The CDR3 loop reads CASRYRGGNSPLHF. The CDR3, as DNA: TGTGCCAGCAGGTACAGGGGAGGCAATTCACCCCTCCACTTT. Looking up the rest from reference TRBV5-4 and TRBJ1-6 gives the full variable domain: ETGVTQSPTHLIKTRGQQVTLRCSSQSGHNTVSWYQQALGQGPQFIFQYYREEENGRGNFPPRFSGLQFPNYSSELNVNALELDDSALYLCASRYRGGNSPLHFGNGTRLTVT.

This clonotype was seen a few times. V gene TRBV7-8 combines with J gene TRBJ2-1, with 14 bases lining up with TRBD2. From germline, CDR1 is SGHVS and CDR2 FQNEAQ. The CDR3 has 17 residues. Trimming removed 5 bases from V and 2 bases from J; junction bases left unmatched: 5. The CDR3 DNA reads as TGTGCCAGCAGCCCCCGACTAGCGGGGGGGACCTACAATGAGCAGTTCTTC. Its protein product is CASSPRLAGGTYNEQFF.

Only a few counts were recorded for this clonotype. The V call is TRBV12-3 or TRBV12-4, the J call TRBJ2-5; D may be TRBD2 (6 bases). Between the trimmed V and J ends, which lost 5 bases and 7 bases, there was a span of 20 bases. The CDR3 has 15 amino acids. CDR3 nucleotides: TGTGCCAGCAGTACCTCACCTAGCGATTACCCGACCCAGTACTTC. It specifies CASSTSPSDYPTQYF.